This T cell receptor beta chain originates from a study of breast tumors, draining lymph nodes, adjacent tissues. A word on this clonotype: Antigen: not known.

CDR3 size: 17 residues. With 4 bases clipped from V and 5 bases from J, the junction kept 9 bases outside the gene matches. Germline-derived CDR1 and CDR2 are SGHTS and YDEGEE. TCRdb called the multiplex PCR reads again in MiXCR, with one record for every CDR3 protein. Of over 60,000 distinct CDR3 sequences in the sample, less than 60% were seen once. Study-wide points: Compared with lymph nodes, tumors were less diverse; compared with nontumor tissue, more. Data fit most tumor T cells coming from lymph node, expanding in tumor. Data only fit, rather than demonstrated, lymph node origin of most tumor T cells.

The sequence derives from a female donor with breast cancer. Some clones in this sample may be carry-over from other donors' samples. Material: breast tumor tissue. The chain links TRBV5-8 to TRBJ2-5; 15 bases align to TRBD2. The DNA for the CDR3 is TGTGCCAGCAGCCGTCCCGGGACTAGCGGGGGGCTGGAGACCCAGTACTTC. As protein: CASSRPGTSGGLETQYF.